This record concerns one T cell receptor (beta chain) sequence. Germline V CDR1 and CDR2: SGHTA, FQGNSA. This CDR3 spans 15 amino acids. Trimming cost V 5 bases and J 2 bases; bases outside gene matches: 6. This sample was taken from a study of blood T cell repertoires in COVID-19. TCRdb keeps only in-frame clones here, not all; method: immunoSEQ multiplex PCR. The sample has approximately 270,000 clones, 89% seen once. Sequenced material: PBMCs or T cells enriched from blood (not recorded which). The origin of this receptor is a woman aged 55-70 years who had recovered from COVID-19. The chain combines TRBV7-2 with TRBJ1-2; 9 bases align to TRBD1. This CDR3 reads CASSTGQGRNYGYTF. In DNA, the CDR3 is TGTGCCAGCAGCACCGGACAGGGGAGAAACTATGGCTACACCTTC.